Following are 26 T cell receptor beta chains from one sample sequenced in a study of T cell repertoires in ileal Crohn's disease. Measured with immunoSEQ multiplex PCR; TCRdb has only the in-frame clones, and not every one. The data show some 15,000 clones, approximately 60% seen once. Sequencing was carried out using ileal tissue. The receptors originated from an adult with Crohn's disease.

Turning to this clone: The same CDR3 is also encoded by other DNA sequences in this sample. The chain carries TRBV6-1 and TRBJ2-2; the match to TRBD1 covers 7 bases. V lost 5 bases to trimming and J lost 0 bases; unmatched junction nucleotides: 3. In germline, CDR1 is MNHNS, CDR2 SASEGT. CDR3 length equals 15 residues. Here the CDR3 reads CASSRDSPNTGELFF. Here the CDR3 DNA reads TGTGCCAGCAGTAGGGACAGTCCGAACACCGGGGAGCTGTTTTTT.

There are a few counts of this clone. The V call is TRBV30, the J call TRBJ1-1, with D perhaps TRBD1 (5 bases). This CDR3 comprises 12 residues. Germline CDR1 and CDR2: GTSNPN and SVGIG (reference sequence). The V and J ends lost 5 bases and 4 bases respectively, with 11 bases between them. In DNA form, the CDR3 reads TGTGCCTGGGGGGCAGGGTTCACTGAAGCTTTCTTT. It translates to CAWGAGFTEAFF.

The chain recombines TRBV6-5 with TRBJ2-1; TRBD2 aligns across 8 bases. The CDR3 totals 12 residues. Germline V CDR1 and CDR2: MNHEY, SVGAGI. The V gene end was trimmed by 5 bases and the J gene end by 12 bases; junction bases not matched to a gene: 6. The CDR3 region has the DNA TGTGCCAGCAGTAAGACCGGGGGGGTGCAGTTCTTC. Protein product: CASSKTGGVQFF.

V gene TRBV19 combines with J gene TRBJ1-5, with 7 bases identical to TRBD1. Per germline, CDR1 LNHDA and CDR2 SQIVND (reference sequence). The CDR3 contains 15 residues. V gave up 3 bases and J gave up 7 bases; unmatched junction bases: 9. In nucleotides, the CDR3 is TGTGCCAGTAGTATGGAGGGGGCGCGAGGACAGCCCCAGCATTTT. As protein: CASSMEGARGQPQHF.

The chain couples TRBV6-4 to TRBJ2-3; 11 bases fit TRBD2. The V gene's germline CDR1 is MRHNA and CDR2 SNTAGT. J lost 4 bases, V lost 2 bases, and 5 bases had no gene match. The CDR3 totals 16 residues. The CDR3 is CASSDTTSGGADTQYF. The CDR3 DNA reads as TGTGCCAGCAGTGACACCACTAGCGGGGGTGCAGATACGCAGTATTTT.

Only a few counts were recorded for this clone. J is TRBJ2-1 and V is TRBV5-1, with a tentative D call TRBD2 (6 bases). From germline, CDR1 is SGHRS and CDR2 YFSETQ. The CDR3 consists of 14 residues. Trimming took off 0 bases at V and 8 bases at J, with 12 bases between the two ends. The CDR3 DNA sequence: TGCGCCAGCAGCTTGGGGAATAGCGGCGATGAGCAGTTCTTC. Translating it yields CASSLGNSGDEQFF. Variable domain in full (rest from reference TRBV5-1 and TRBJ2-1): KAGVTQTPRYLIKTRGQQVTLSCSPISGHRSVSWYQQTPGQGLQFLFEYFSETQRNKGNFPGRFSGRQFSNSRSEMNVSTLELGDSALYLCASSLGNSGDEQFFGPGTRLTVL.

This clone has only a few counts. This sequence joins TRBV6-1 and TRBJ1-5; D gene unclear. This CDR3 is built from 15 residues. Germline V CDR1 and CDR2: MNHNS, SASEGT. Trimming pared 2 bases from V and 7 bases from J, leaving 15 bases between. CDR3 residues: CASSELAGFGQPQHF. CDR3 coding DNA: TGTGCCAGCAGTGAACTGGCGGGTTTCGGCCAGCCCCAGCATTTT.

The chain carries TRBV6-6 and TRBJ2-3; the match to TRBD1 covers 9 bases. The V gene end was trimmed by 10 bases and the J gene end by 3 bases; junction bases not matched to a gene: 8. The germline V gene has CDR1 MNHNY and CDR2 SVGAGI (reference sequence). This CDR3 is built from 14 residues. The CDR3 spells CATLTGGATDTQYF. CDR3 DNA sequence: TGTGCCACCCTCACAGGGGGCGCGACAGATACGCAGTATTTT.

V is TRBV7-2 and J is TRBJ2-3; D gene uncertain. V was clipped by 4 bases and J by 2 bases, with 7 bases between them. Germline V gene sequence: CDR1 SGHTA, CDR2 FQGNSA. The CDR3 has 13 residues. The CDR3 DNA is TGTGCCAGCAGCTCCCCCATCACAGATACGCAGTATTTT. It translates to CASSSPITDTQYF.

This clone showed up just once. CDR3 amino acids: CASSFGDSRPDTQYF. CDR3 nucleotide sequence: TGTGCCAGCAGTTTCGGGGACAGTAGGCCAGATACGCAGTATTTT. The chain is built from TRBV6-5 and TRBJ2-3; TRBD1 aligns across 7 bases. Per the germline V gene, CDR1 is MNHEY and CDR2 is SVGAGI. Trimming took 4 bases from V and 4 from J; bases not matched to a gene: 8. The CDR3 contains 15 residues.

J is TRBJ1-3 and V is TRBV18, with unresolved D. Germline CDR1 KGHSH, CDR2 LQKENI. This CDR3 region has 17 residues. Trimming removed 6 bases from V and 0 bases from J, with 18 bases in between. CDR3 in amino acids: CASSRASPPFSGNTIYF. DNA of the CDR3: TGTGCCAGCTCGCGGGCCAGTCCCCCCTTCTCTGGAAACACCATATATTTT.

Notes on this clone: An end of the junction differs from the germline gene, which may be a read error. This sequence joins TRBV6-5 and TRBJ2-7; TRBD2 agrees at 8 bases. The CDR3 spans 14 residues. The germline V gene encodes CDR1 MNHEY and CDR2 SVGAGI. Here the CDR3 reads CAISSSGSNYEQYF. CDR3 DNA: TGTGCCATCAGTTCAAGCGGGAGTAACTACGAGCAGTACTTC.

The gene calls are TRBV30 and TRBJ1-1; D gene ambiguous. Germline CDR1 reads GTSNPN; CDR2 reads SVGIG (reference sequence). The CDR3 sequence is 13 residues long. V was trimmed by 0 bases and J by 1 base, leaving 6 bases between them. The CDR3 loop reads CAWSVTENTEAFF. The CDR3 coding sequence is TGTGCCTGGAGTGTCACTGAGAACACTGAAGCTTTCTTT.

The J gene is TRBJ1-1, the V gene TRBV7-8; the D is unclear. The V gene's germline CDR1 is SGHVS and CDR2 FQNEAQ. This CDR3 region has 15 residues. Trimming removed 6 bases at V and 1 base at J, with 15 bases between. CDR3 DNA: TGTGCCAGCAGGCGAGGCTCTGTAGGGAACACTGAAGCTTTCTTT. It translates to CASRRGSVGNTEAFF.

There are a few counts of this clone. The J gene is TRBJ2-7, the V gene TRBV6-6; TRBD2 matches 7 bases. There are 13 residues in the CDR3. The germline gives CDR1 MNHNY, CDR2 SVGAGI (reference sequence). The CDR3 loop is CATERTGGIEQYF. CDR3 bases: TGTGCGACAGAAAGGACGGGGGGTATCGAGCAGTACTTC.

The genes are TRBV4-2 and TRBJ2-3; 8 positions agree with TRBD2. The CDR3 spans 16 residues. The V segment lost 0 bases and the J segment 4 bases; nucleotides outside the gene matches: 6. Germline V gene data show CDR1 as LGHNA and CDR2 as YNFKEQ. This CDR3 reads CASSQENGRVPDTQYF. CDR3 nucleotides: TGTGCCAGCAGCCAAGAAAACGGGAGGGTTCCAGATACGCAGTATTTT.

The rearrangement links TRBV28 to TRBJ1-5, with a possible D match to TRBD1 (6 bases). V gave up 7 bases and J gave up 7 bases, with 17 bases separating them. The CDR3 runs to 14 residues. Germline lookup yields CDR1 MDHEN and CDR2 SYDVKM. The CDR3 sequence is CASNPTGPRQPQHF. The DNA of the CDR3 is TGTGCCAGCAACCCCACAGGGCCCCGCCAGCCCCAGCATTTT.

The V gene is TRBV10-2, the J gene TRBJ1-1; D not resolved. This CDR3 has 13 residues. Germline V gives CDR1 WSHSY, CDR2 SAAADI. V lost 5 bases and J lost 5, with 12 bases in between. Written as DNA, the CDR3 is TGCGCCAGCAGTAGGCCGTCGGGGACTGAAGCTTTCTTT. As protein: CASSRPSGTEAFF.

J is TRBJ1-1 and V is TRBV5-1; the D is unclear. CDR1 and CDR2 (germline): SGHRS, YFSETQ. The germline V and J ends were trimmed by 5 bases and 2 bases, with 13 bases remaining between them. The CDR3 spans 14 residues. The CDR3 region is CASRVGMGNTEAFF. The CDR3 DNA reads TGCGCCAGCAGAGTCGGGATGGGAAACACTGAAGCTTTCTTT.

J is TRBJ2-7 and V is TRBV2; 8 nucleotides line up with TRBD1. The CDR3 length is 14 residues. J was trimmed by 0 bases and V by 7 bases; bases with no gene match: 5. Germline V gives CDR1 SNHLY, CDR2 FYNNEI. In DNA form, the CDR3 reads TGTGCCAGCATGACGGACAGGGCCTCCTACGAGCAGTACTTC. Amino acid sequence: CASMTDRASYEQYF.

The chain joins TRBV19 to TRBJ1-5, with D tentatively TRBD1 (5 bases). Trimming took 0 bases from V and 7 from J, leaving 13 bases between them. Germline CDR1 and CDR2: LNHDA and SQIVND (reference sequence). This CDR3 region has 15 residues. Here the CDR3 DNA reads TGTGCCAGTAGTATAGATGATTCGGCAGGGCAGCCCCAGCATTTT. Its translation: CASSIDDSAGQPQHF.

The chain carries TRBV6-1 and TRBJ2-5; tentatively, D is TRBD1 (6 bases). The DNA end lines up better with TRBJ2-7; the J call may be wrong. CDR3 size: 14 residues. Germline loops: CDR1 MNHNS, CDR2 SASEGT. The CDR3 is CASKGTPATYEQYF. In DNA, the CDR3 is TGTGCCAGCAAGGGGACACCAGCGACCTACGAGCAGTACTTC.

CDR3 bases: TGTGCCAGCAGTCGGGGGGGCGGACTAGCCAAAAACATTCAGTACTTC. Translating gives CASSRGGGLAKNIQYF. V gene TRBV27 combines with J gene TRBJ2-4; 8 bases match TRBD2. The CDR3 totals 16 residues. Germline values: CDR1 MNHEY, CDR2 SMNVEV (reference sequence). V was clipped by 5 bases and J by 0 bases; unmatched bases: 6.

The V and J genes are TRBV5-1 and TRBJ2-7, with TRBD1 as a possible D gene (6 bases). Trimming cost V 1 base and J 0 bases, with 8 bases left between them. CDR1 SGHRS and CDR2 YFSETQ come from the germline V gene. The CDR3 runs 14 residues. CDR3 in amino acids: CASSLQGSSYEQYF. The CDR3 DNA reads as TGCGCCAGCAGCTTGCAGGGGAGCTCCTACGAGCAGTACTTC. Supplemented by reference TRBV5-1 and TRBJ2-7, the full variable domain reads KAGVTQTPRYLIKTRGQQVTLSCSPISGHRSVSWYQQTPGQGLQFLFEYFSETQRNKGNFPGRFSGRQFSNSRSEMNVSTLELGDSALYLCASSLQGSSYEQYFGPGTRLTVT.

V gene TRBV6-7 combines with J gene TRBJ2-7; D is possibly TRBD2 (5 bases). TRBV6-7 qualifies as an ORF whose function is uncertain. V was trimmed by 0 bases and J by 3 bases, leaving 6 bases between them. This CDR3 comprises 13 residues. The CDR3, as DNA: TGTGCCAGCAGTTACTCAGAGGGCTACGAGCAGTACTTC. The encoded protein is CASSYSEGYEQYF.

Notes on this clone: Other nucleotide sequences in the sample specify the same CDR3. The chain uses TRBV10-1 and TRBJ1-2; D is uncertain. This CDR3 has 13 amino acids. Trimming stripped 5 bases from V and 2 bases from J, with 9 bases between. In germline, CDR1 is WNHNN, CDR2 SYGVQD (reference sequence). This CDR3 is CASSPSLNYGYTF. CDR3 nucleotide sequence: TGCGCCAGCAGTCCGAGTCTGAACTATGGCTACACCTTC.